This T cell receptor (beta chain) was identified during a study of T cells in Graves' hyperthyroidism and ophthalmopathy (dated by TCRdb to the late 2010s). Regarding the complete study: Peripheral blood was sampled at the time of initial diagnosis, prior to any treatment. TCR V-J signatures able to tell the groups apart were searched for in a discovery cohort of some 100 patients, of whom about 40 had Graves' ophthalmopathy and roughly 57 had stable Graves' hyperthyroidism. Whether ophthalmopathy could be predicted prospectively was tested in an independent validation cohort made up of roughly 19 hyperthyroidism patients plus 17 patients who later progressed to ophthalmopathy. For training and testing, the 100 or so patients in the discovery cohort were randomly divided in a 7:3 ratio. In addition, the study compared T-cell repertoires in thyroid tissue and in blood from six Graves' hyperthyroidism patients. Following sampling, methimazole starting at 30 mg daily was given to hyperthyroidism patients, and high-dose intravenous methylprednisolone was given to ophthalmopathy patients. According to the paper, TCR Vbeta CDR3 sequencing was carried out on 120 to 150 peripheral blood samples, which came from around 43 ophthalmopathy, around 75 hyperthyroidism and roughly 17 progressor patients.

Ophthalmopathy patients had moderately to severely active disease, Clinical Activity Score of at least 3, NOSPECS grade of at least 4, and duration under 3 months. The study excluded patients with uncontrolled infections, other autoimmune diseases, pregnancy or lactation. Diagnoses were based on clinical symptoms, serum thyroxine and TRAb, thyroid ultrasound and orbital computed tomography. PBMCs were isolated from 7.5 to 10 ml of fresh peripheral blood by Ficoll-Paque density gradient centrifugation. Total RNA was extracted with Trizol reagent, and quality was checked on an Agilent 2100 Bioanalyzer. The TCR beta CDR3 regions were amplified from RNA transcripts. The first round of RT-PCR for the TCR CDR3 was performed with the HTBI primer set and the Qiagen OneStep RT-PCR kit. The libraries were constructed in a second round of multiplex PCR and then size-selected and purified. Paired-end sequencing of the libraries was performed with 100 bp reads on an Illumina HiSeq2000. The authors' pipeline ran thus. SOAPnuke was used to process the raw data, removing reads that contained adapters or uncalled bases, had a mean Phred below 15, or lacked an exact match to the constant primer or identifier. High-quality paired reads were merged using COPE v1.2.5, and each unique nucleotide sequence was defined as a clonotype. MiTCR v1.1 was used to align clonotypes to the IMGT TRBV, TRBD and TRBJ reference segments. Only V-J combinations with frequency above 0.0001, covering 99% to 99.2% of repertoires, were analysed. A TCS score was defined as the ratio of F50 (clonal expansion) to E x V (chaos), with BLOSUM62-based TCRdist applied between CDR3 peptides within each V-J. Welch's t-statistics and random forest reduced 500 to 650 V-J features to roughly 13, which were used in a naive Bayes classifier (R e1071). TCRdb reprocessed the public reads (quality trimming at Q25 with fastp, clone calling with MiXCR) and kept in-frame beta chains. Rows with one shared CDR3 protein collapse into an entry with the most common genes and DNA. The V and J calls reflect TCRdb's pipeline rather than the authors' work. The sample records 300,000 to 500,000 distinct CDR3 sequences, 11% to 15% of which are singletons. The top ten clonotypes cover around 27% of the sample.

Results the study describes overall, beyond this receptor: In cross-validation, a model built on a 13 V-J signature told ophthalmopathy apart from stable hyperthyroidism with under 90% sensitivity and 81% to 82% specificity, and in testing the same model reached 80%/75%. Sample size was not statistically predetermined, and investigators were not blinded to group allocation. Most expanded thyroid clonotypes (frequency above 0.001) were also detected in blood, a finding suggesting that blood repertoires may reflect thyroid immune responses. In validation, the model predicted progression to ophthalmopathy a median of around six months before onset, with 70% to 71% sensitivity and nearly 75% specificity.

Reading the germline V gene gives CDR1 MNHNS and CDR2 SASEGT. The CDR3, cysteine through phenylalanine, is 14 amino acids long. Of all the DNA, just the CDR3 is kept, 42 bases in frame from base 1. The trim is 5 bases for V and 3 bases for J, with a gap of 11 bases between the germline ends. As for this clonotype: Its antigen is still unknown. No much larger clone is present one base from it, and per-base qualities are unavailable.

The sequenced sample consisted of blood. This TCR was sampled from a man aged 50-59 years with Graves' ophthalmopathy. Rearrangement joined TRBV6-1 to TRBJ1-5; the D segment could be TRBD1, given 6 matching bases. The nucleotide sequence is given as TGTGCCAGCAGTCGTGGACAGTTCAATCAGCCCCAGCATTTT. The resulting protein is CASSRGQFNQPQHF.